Shown below are 5 T cell receptor beta chains from a single sample sequenced in a study of post-analysis software for immune sequencing data. The study's findings and limits: With TRBV5-6, TRBV5-1 and TRBV20-1 included, about five TRBV segments were more frequent in patients than in controls.

Their antigen targets remain unknown. Tagging with unique molecular identifiers was a feature of the TCR beta cDNA libraries. TCRdb analysed the PCR reads with MiXCR anew, one entry per CDR3 protein. The sample consists of around 710,000 distinct CDR3 sequences, around 42% of them appearing once. Specimen: blood. These receptor sequences come from a girl aged 5-17 years with multiple sclerosis.

This clonotype was found a few times. This chain joins TRBV6-1 and TRBJ2-1, with TRBD1 matching 10 bases. This CDR3 has 13 residues. Per the germline V gene, CDR1 is MNHNS and CDR2 is SASEGT. V was pared by 5 bases and J by 9 bases, with 4 bases of the junction left unmatched. CDR3 sequence reads: CASSKTGGTEQFF. In nucleotides, the CDR3 is TGTGCCAGCAGTAAGACAGGGGGCACTGAGCAGTTCTTC.

The rearrangement uses TRBV5-1 and TRBJ2-5, with D uncertain. CDR1 is SGHRS and CDR2 is YFSETQ in the germline V gene. Between the trimmed V and J ends, which lost 0 bases and 5 bases, there was a span of 8 bases. This CDR3 is built from 13 residues. The CDR3 nucleotides are TGCGCCAGCAGCTTGGGGTATGACGAGACCCAGTACTTC. Translation gives CASSLGYDETQYF.

This clonotype came up a few times. V gene TRBV10-3 combines with J gene TRBJ2-1; no definite D call. Looked up from germline, CDR1 is ENHRY and CDR2 is SYGVKD. The CDR3 loop spans 20 amino acids. The ends were cut back, 0 bases at V and 1 base at J, with 22 bases in the middle. CDR3 nucleotide sequence: TGTGCCATCAGTGAGTCGGCTCCCTCGTCCCTGACATTTTCCTACAATGAGCAGTTCTTC. Its translation is CAISESAPSSLTFSYNEQFF.

The rearrangement links TRBV19 to TRBJ2-1; D gene uncertain. Between the trimmed V and J ends, which lost 4 bases and 1 base, there was a span of 5 bases. Germline CDR1 reads LNHDA; CDR2 reads SQIVND (reference sequence). The CDR3 length is 13 residues. CDR3 sequence (DNA): TGTGCCAGTAGTAAAGGGTCCTACAATGAGCAGTTCTTC. Translating it yields CASSKGSYNEQFF.

The chain joins TRBV27 to TRBJ1-1; D remains unclear. This CDR3 is 14 amino acids long. V was trimmed by 2 bases and J by 1 base, leaving 8 bases between them. CDR1 is MNHEY, CDR2 SMNVEV, per germline (reference sequence). Here the CDR3 reads CASSLIVGNTEAFF. The DNA for the CDR3 is TGTGCCAGCAGTTTAATTGTGGGGAACACTGAAGCTTTCTTT.